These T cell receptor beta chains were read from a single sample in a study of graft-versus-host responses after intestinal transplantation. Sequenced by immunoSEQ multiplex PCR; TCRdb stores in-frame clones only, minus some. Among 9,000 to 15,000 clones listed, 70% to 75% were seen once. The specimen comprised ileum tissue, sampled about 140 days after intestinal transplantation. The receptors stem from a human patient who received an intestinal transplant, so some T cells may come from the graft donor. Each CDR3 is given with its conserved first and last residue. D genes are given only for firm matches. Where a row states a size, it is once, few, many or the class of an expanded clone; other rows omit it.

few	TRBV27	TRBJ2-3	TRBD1	CASRGDRSSTDTQYF	TGTGCCAGCAGGGGGGACAGATCTAGCACAGATACGCAGTATTTT
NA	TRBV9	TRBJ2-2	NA	CASSLPGGDDTGELFF	TGTGCCAGCAGCCTCCCCGGCGGGGACGACACCGGGGAGCTGTTTTTT
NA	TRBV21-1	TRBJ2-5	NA	CAICGAKTQYF	TGTGCCATCTGCGGGGCAAAGACCCAGTACTTC
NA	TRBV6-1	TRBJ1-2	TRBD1	CASSEALDRGDYGYTF	TGTGCCAGCAGTGAAGCCCTGGACAGGGGGGACTATGGCTACACCTTC
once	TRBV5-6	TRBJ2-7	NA	CASSAGPISYEQYF	TGTGCCAGCAGCGCGGGACCAATCTCCTACGAGCAGTACTTC
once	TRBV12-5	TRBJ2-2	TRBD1	CASGPRTGALPGELFF	TGTGCTAGTGGTCCCCGGACAGGGGCCCTTCCCGGGGAGCTGTTTTTT
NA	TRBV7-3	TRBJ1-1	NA	CASSPSRAGSEAFF	TGTGCCAGCAGCCCAAGTAGAGCCGGGTCAGAAGCTTTCTTT
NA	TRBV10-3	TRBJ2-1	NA	CATKETSSYNEQFF	TGTGCCACAAAGGAGACTAGCTCCTACAATGAGCAGTTCTTC
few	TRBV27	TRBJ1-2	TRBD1	CARQGDYGYTF	TGTGCCAGGCAGGGGGACTATGGCTACACCTTC
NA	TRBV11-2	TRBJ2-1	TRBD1	CASKGQGGEQFF	TGTGCCAGCAAGGGACAGGGAGGTGAGCAGTTCTTC
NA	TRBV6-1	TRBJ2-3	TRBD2	CASSPVTSGSDTQYF	TGTGCCAGCAGCCCGGTGACTAGCGGGAGTGATACGCAGTATTTT
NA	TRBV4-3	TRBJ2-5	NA	CASSQGVAPQETQYF	TGCGCTAGCAGCCAAGGGGTAGCGCCTCAAGAGACCCAGTACTTC
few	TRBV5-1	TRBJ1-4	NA	CASSNNPQGTNEKLFF	TGCGCCAGCAGCAATAACCCTCAGGGTACTAATGAAAAACTGTTTTTT
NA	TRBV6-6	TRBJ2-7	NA	CASSYSSGRSYEQYF	TGTGCCAGCAGTTACTCTTCAGGGAGGTCCTACGAGCAGTACTTC
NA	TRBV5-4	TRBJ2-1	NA	CASSLGLNSYNEQFF	TGTGCCAGCAGCTTGGGGCTCAACTCCTACAATGAGCAGTTCTTC
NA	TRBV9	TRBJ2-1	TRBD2	CASSSSGAFSYNEQFF	TGTGCCAGCAGCTCTAGCGGGGCCTTCTCCTACAATGAGCAGTTCTTC
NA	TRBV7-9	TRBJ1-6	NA	CASSPILGGRSPLHF	TGTGCCAGCAGCCCCATCTTGGGGGGTCGGTCACCCCTCCACTTT
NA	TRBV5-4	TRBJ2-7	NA	CASSLDRTPPEQYF	TGTGCCAGCAGCTTGGACAGGACCCCTCCCGAGCAGTACTTC
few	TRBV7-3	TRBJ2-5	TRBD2	CASSLRGGVGETQYF	TGTGCCAGCAGCTTACGGGGGGGAGTAGGGGAGACCCAGTACTTC
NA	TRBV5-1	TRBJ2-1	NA	CASSGGTPSYNEQFF	TGCGCCAGCAGCGGTGGGACTCCCTCCTACAATGAGCAGTTCTTC
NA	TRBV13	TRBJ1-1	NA	CASSLRGGGTEAFF	TGTGCCAGCAGCTTAAGGGGAGGAGGCACTGAAGCTTTCTTT
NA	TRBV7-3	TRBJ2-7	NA	CASSLGGSAYEQYF	TGTGCCAGCAGCTTAGGGGGCAGCGCCTACGAGCAGTACTTC
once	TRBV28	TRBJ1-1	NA	CASSRPGTEAFF	TGTGCCAGCAGCCGACCAGGAACTGAAGCTTTCTTT
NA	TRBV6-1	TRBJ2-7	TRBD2	CASSAGTSGGPIYEQYF	TGTGCCAGCAGTGCCGGGACTAGCGGGGGGCCCATCTACGAGCAGTACTTC
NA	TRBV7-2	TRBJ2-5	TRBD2	CASSPRTSGSRKETQYF	TGTGCCAGCAGCCCCCGGACTAGCGGGAGTAGGAAAGAGACCCAGTACTTC
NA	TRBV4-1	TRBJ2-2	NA	CASSQTLQRTGELFF	TGCGCCAGCAGCCAGACTCTCCAGCGAACCGGGGAGCTGTTTTTT
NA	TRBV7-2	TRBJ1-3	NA	CASSLGQAQSGNTIYF	TGTGCCAGCAGCTTGGGGCAGGCCCAGTCTGGAAACACCATATATTTT
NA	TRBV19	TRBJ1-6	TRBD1	CASSTQGVGYNSPLHF	TGTGCCAGTAGTACTCAGGGGGTTGGTTATAATTCACCCCTCCACTTT
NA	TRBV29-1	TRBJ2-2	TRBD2	CSVGSGLANGELFF	TGCAGCGTGGGGTCCGGACTAGCGAACGGGGAGCTGTTTTTT
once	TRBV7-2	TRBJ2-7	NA	CASSSPSLHYEQYF	TGTGCCAGCAGCTCCCCTAGCCTCCACTACGAGCAGTACTTC
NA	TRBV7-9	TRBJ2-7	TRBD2	CASSLGLAGGEQYF	TGTGCCAGCAGCCTGGGACTAGCGGGAGGCGAGCAGTACTTC
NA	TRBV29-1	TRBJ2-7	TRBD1	CSVQDREALYEQYF	TGCAGCGTTCAGGACAGGGAGGCACTCTACGAGCAGTACTTC
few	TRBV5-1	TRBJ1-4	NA	CASSLLVGTGEKKLFF	TGCGCCAGCAGCTTGTTAGTTGGGACTGGAGAGAAAAAACTGTTTTTT
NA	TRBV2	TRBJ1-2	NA	CASSPPYGVFVYGYTF	TGTGCCAGCAGCCCACCGTACGGAGTGTTCGTCTATGGCTACACCTTC
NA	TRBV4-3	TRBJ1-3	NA	CASSQGITGGGNTIYF	TGCGCCAGCAGCCAAGGCATCACGGGGGGCGGAAACACCATATATTTT
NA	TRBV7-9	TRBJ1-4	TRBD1	CASSYKQGASEKLFF	TGTGCCAGCAGCTACAAACAGGGGGCGAGTGAAAAACTGTTTTTT
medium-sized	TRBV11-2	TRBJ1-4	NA	CASSLQEKLFF	TGTGCCAGCAGCCTCCAGGAAAAACTGTTTTTT
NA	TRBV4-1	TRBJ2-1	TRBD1	CASSRDRYNEQFF	TGCGCCAGCAGCCGGGACAGGTACAATGAGCAGTTCTTC
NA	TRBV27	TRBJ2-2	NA	CASSLSGGGELFF	TGTGCCAGCAGTTTATCGGGGGGCGGGGAGCTGTTTTTT
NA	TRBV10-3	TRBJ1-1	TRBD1	CAVSTGDTEAFF	TGTGCCGTCTCGACAGGGGACACTGAAGCTTTCTTT
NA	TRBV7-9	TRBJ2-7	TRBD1	CASSAGTGGSYEQYF	TGTGCCAGCAGCGCGGGTACAGGGGGGTCCTACGAGCAGTACTTC
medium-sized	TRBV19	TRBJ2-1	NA	CASSIQPQAYNEQFF	TGTGCCAGTAGTATACAGCCCCAGGCCTACAATGAGCAGTTCTTC
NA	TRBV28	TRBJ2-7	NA	CASSFLRGSYEQYF	TGTGCCAGCAGTTTCCTTAGAGGGTCCTACGAGCAGTACTTC
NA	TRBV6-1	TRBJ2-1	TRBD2	CASSDAAGVPNEQFF	TGTGCCAGCAGTGACGCGGCGGGAGTCCCCAATGAGCAGTTCTTC
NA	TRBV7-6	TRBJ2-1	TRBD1	CASSLGQGEKFF	TGTGCCAGCAGCTTAGGACAGGGTGAGAAGTTCTTC
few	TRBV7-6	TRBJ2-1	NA	CASSQGQQGGNEQFF	TGTGCCAGCAGCCAAGGGCAGCAGGGAGGAAATGAGCAGTTCTTC
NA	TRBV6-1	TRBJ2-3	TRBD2	CASSTSGATDTQYF	TGTGCCAGCAGCACTAGCGGGGCCACAGATACGCAGTATTTT
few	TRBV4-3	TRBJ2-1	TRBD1	CASSRDRYNEQFF	TGCGCCAGCAGCCGGGACAGGTACAATGAGCAGTTCTTC
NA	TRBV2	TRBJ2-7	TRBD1	CASSEGTGINYEQYF	TGTGCCAGCAGTGAAGGGACAGGGATAAACTACGAGCAGTACTTC
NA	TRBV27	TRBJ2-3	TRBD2	CASRVGLGGDTQYF	TGTGCCAGCAGGGTGGGACTAGGGGGAGATACGCAGTATTTT
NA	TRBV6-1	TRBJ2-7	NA	CASSEGQTYEQYF	TGTGCCAGCAGTGAAGGACAGACCTACGAGCAGTACTTC
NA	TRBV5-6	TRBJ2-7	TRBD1	CASSLGQGWYYEQYF	TGTGCCAGCAGCTTGGGACAGGGTTGGTACTACGAGCAGTACTTC
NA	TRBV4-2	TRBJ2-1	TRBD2	CASSPPGTSGVNEQFF	TGTGCCAGCAGCCCCCCGGGGACTAGCGGGGTCAATGAGCAGTTCTTC
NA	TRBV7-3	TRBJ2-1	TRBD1	CASSLSPRGTYNEQFF	TGTGCCAGCAGCTTATCGCCCAGGGGGACCTACAATGAGCAGTTCTTC
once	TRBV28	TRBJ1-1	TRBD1	CASRGQVQNTEASF	TGTGCCAGCAGGGGACAGGTCCAGAACACTGAAGCTTCCTTT
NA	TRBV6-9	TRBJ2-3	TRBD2	CASSKQRLADTDTQYF	TGTGCCAGCAGCAAACAACGACTAGCGGATACAGATACGCAGTATTTT
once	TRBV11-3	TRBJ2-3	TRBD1	CASSFSGGADTQYF	TGTGCCAGCAGCTTTTCAGGGGGCGCAGATACGCAGTATTTT
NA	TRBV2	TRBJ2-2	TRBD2	CASSGTSGSKTGELFF	TGTGCCAGCAGCGGGACTAGCGGGAGCAAAACCGGGGAGCTGTTTTTT
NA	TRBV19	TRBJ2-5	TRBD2	CASSISTGGYQETQYF	TGTGCCAGTAGTATATCAACCGGGGGGTACCAAGAGACCCAGTACTTC